The T cell receptor (beta chain) under discussion was sequenced for a study of T cells in localized non-small cell lung cancer. Here immunoSEQ multiplex PCR was the method, and the copy in TCRdb shows in-frame clones only, minus some. Of approximately 54,000 clones listed, roughly 85% are singletons. The CDR3 is 15 residues long. The germline V gene encodes CDR1 SGHRS and CDR2 YFSETQ. V was cut by 5 bases and J by 5 bases, with 17 bases left in between. This TCR came from a woman aged 35-75 years with stage I lung adenocarcinoma. The gene calls are TRBV5-1 and TRBJ2-1; tentatively, D is TRBD1 or TRBD2 (5 bases each). The material sequenced was peripheral blood, taken before any cancer treatment. The CDR3 spells CASSLPGRTNNEQFF. Written as DNA, the CDR3 is TGCGCCAGCAGTCTCCCGGGACGGACCAACAATGAGCAGTTCTTC.